A single sample is the source of the 7 T cell receptor beta chains below, sequenced in a study of T cell responses to AZD1222 COVID-19 vaccine. The repertoire was sequenced with immunoSEQ multiplex PCR; TCRdb's copy has only in-frame clones and lacks some. The sample consists of 120,000 or so clones, roughly 85% of them appearing once. The sample here was peripheral blood, taken on day 0 of AZD1222 vaccination. The source is an adult in good health.

The chain joins TRBV11-2 to TRBJ2-5; D not resolved. Germline loops: CDR1 SGHAT, CDR2 FQNNGV. V lost 0 bases and J 4 bases, leaving 6 bases between the germline ends. This CDR3 spans 13 amino acids. The CDR3 sequence: CASSLERGETQYF. The CDR3 nucleotides are TGTGCCAGCAGCTTAGAGAGAGGAGAGACCCAGTACTTC.

This chain uses TRBV5-1 with TRBJ2-3; D not certain. The CDR3 has 16 residues. Germline loops: CDR1 SGHRS, CDR2 YFSETQ. Deletions cut 0 bases from V and 1 base from J, with 12 bases between. The CDR3 DNA sequence: TGCGCCAGCAGCTTGGCCGGGTCTGCGGGCACAGATACGCAGTATTTT. Amino acid sequence: CASSLAGSAGTDTQYF. The complete variable domain, with remaining parts taken from reference TRBV5-1 and TRBJ2-3, reads KAGVTQTPRYLIKTRGQQVTLSCSPISGHRSVSWYQQTPGQGLQFLFEYFSETQRNKGNFPGRFSGRQFSNSRSEMNVSTLELGDSALYLCASSLAGSAGTDTQYFGPGTRLTVL.

The gene calls are TRBV6-5 and TRBJ2-7, with 9 bases fitting TRBD1. The germline V gene encodes CDR1 MNHEY and CDR2 SVGAGI. Trimming removed 3 bases from V and 4 bases from J; junction bases left unmatched: 7. This CDR3 has 15 amino acids. The CDR3 nucleotides are TGTGCCAGCAGTTATTATGGGACAGGGAGATACGAGCAGTACTTC. This codes for CASSYYGTGRYEQYF.

The rearrangement joins TRBV19 to TRBJ2-7; unclear D gene. The germline CDR1 and CDR2 sequences are LNHDA and SQIVND (reference sequence). The CDR3 consists of 15 residues. V lost 6 bases and J 1 base, leaving 16 bases between the germline ends. The DNA for the CDR3 is TGTGCCAGTAGCATACAACATCCGTCGTCCTACGAGCAGTACTTC. Protein: CASSIQHPSSYEQYF.

CDR3 region: CASRRDRVDEKLFF. DNA of the CDR3: TGTGCCAGCAGAAGGGACAGGGTGGACGAAAAACTGTTTTTT. The J gene is TRBJ1-4, the V gene TRBV6-5; TRBD1 agrees at 9 bases. Trimming removed 6 bases from V and 8 bases from J; junction bases left unmatched: 7. This CDR3 contains 14 residues. CDR1 is MNHEY, CDR2 SVGAGI, per germline.

The V call is TRBV28, the J call TRBJ2-7; TRBD1 is a possible D gene (6 bases). Looked up from germline, CDR1 is MDHEN and CDR2 is SYDVKM. This CDR3 contains 12 residues. Trimming took 7 bases from V and 2 from J, leaving 9 bases between them. In nucleotides, the CDR3 is TGTGCCAGCACCCGACAGGCCTACGAGCAGTACTTC. Amino acid sequence: CASTRQAYEQYF.

This clone occurred once. This chain joins TRBV2 and TRBJ1-2; D unclear. V was clipped by 7 bases and J by 0 bases, with 12 bases between them. In germline, CDR1 is SNHLY, CDR2 FYNNEI. The CDR3 sequence is 14 residues long. The CDR3 sequence: CASIRTEANYGYTF. The CDR3 region has the DNA TGTGCCAGCATAAGGACCGAGGCTAACTATGGCTACACCTTC. The whole variable domain, remainder taken from reference TRBV2 and TRBJ1-2, is EPEVTQTPSHQVTQMGQEVILRCVPISNHLYFYWYRQILGQKVEFLVSFYNNEISEKSEIFDDQFSVERPDGSNFTLKIRSTKLEDSAMYFCASIRTEANYGYTFGSGTRLTVV.